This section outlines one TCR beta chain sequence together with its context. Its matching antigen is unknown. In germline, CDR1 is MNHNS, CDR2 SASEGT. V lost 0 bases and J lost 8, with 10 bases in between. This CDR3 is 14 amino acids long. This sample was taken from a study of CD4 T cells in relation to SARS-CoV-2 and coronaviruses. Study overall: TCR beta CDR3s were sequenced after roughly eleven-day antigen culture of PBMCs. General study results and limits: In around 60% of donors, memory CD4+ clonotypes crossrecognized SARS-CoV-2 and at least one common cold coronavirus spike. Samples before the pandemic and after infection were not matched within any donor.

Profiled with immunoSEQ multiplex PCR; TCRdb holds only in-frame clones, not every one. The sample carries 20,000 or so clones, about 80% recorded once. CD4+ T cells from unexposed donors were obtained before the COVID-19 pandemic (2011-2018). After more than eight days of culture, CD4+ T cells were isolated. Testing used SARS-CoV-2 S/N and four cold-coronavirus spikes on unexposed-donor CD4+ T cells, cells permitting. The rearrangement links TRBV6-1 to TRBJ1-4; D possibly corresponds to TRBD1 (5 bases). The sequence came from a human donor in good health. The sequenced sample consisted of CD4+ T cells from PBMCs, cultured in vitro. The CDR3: CASSEAGGREKLFF. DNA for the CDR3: TGTGCCAGCAGTGAAGCGGGGGGTAGGGAAAAACTGTTTTTT.